The 8 T cell receptor beta chains given below trace back to one sample, sequenced in a study of T cell repertoires in cytomegalovirus infection. TCRdb processed the reads anew with MiXCR; each CDR3 protein has one entry. The table shows 500,000 to 600,000 distinct CDR3 sequences, with approximately 15% occurring only once. Sequenced input: CD8+ T cells from PBMCs. Receptor source: a human donor in good health (CMV status not recorded). Some clones in this sample may be carry-over from other donors' samples.

This clonotype occurred many times. The V gene is TRBV12-3 or TRBV12-4, the J gene TRBJ1-4; D gene uncertain. The CDR3 is made up of 15 amino acids. Trimming removed 5 bases from V and 8 bases from J, with 18 bases in between. Here the CDR3 reads CASSARPDLGEKLFF. Here the CDR3 DNA reads TGTGCCAGCAGTGCTAGACCGGACCTTGGGGAAAAACTGTTTTTT.

The genes are TRBV20-1 and TRBJ2-1; 12 bases are shared with TRBD2. Germline CDR1 is DFQATT and CDR2 is SNEGSKA (reference sequence). J gave up 9 bases and V 3 bases, and 15 bases lay outside the gene matches. The CDR3 covers 17 residues. The CDR3 loop reads CSASEVLAGGPVGEQFF. The CDR3 DNA reads TGCAGTGCTAGTGAAGTCCTAGCGGGAGGGCCGGTGGGTGAGCAGTTCTTC.

As for this clonotype: A read error may produce the germline difference seen at one junction end. The genes are TRBV7-2 and TRBJ2-7; 9 nucleotides line up with TRBD1. The CDR3 runs 16 residues. Germline V gene data show CDR1 as SGHTA and CDR2 as FQGNSA. DNA for the CDR3: TGTGACAGCAGCCTCCCCAAGACAGGGGGGAAATACGAGCAGTACTTC. It is translated as CDSSLPKTGGKYEQYF.

Points on this clonotype: The conserved phenylalanine or tryptophan normally closing the CDR3 is absent here, so this likely arose from a read error. The DNA is omitted, as the CDR3 cannot be located on it reliably, and the CDR3 follows TCRdb's listing. The chain recombines TRBV5-1 with TRBJ2-1; the listed D gene, TRBD2, was not tested against the DNA. The germline V gene encodes CDR1 SGHRS and CDR2 YFSETQ. The CDR3 is 11 amino acids long, termini counted. CDR3 amino acids: CASSSSGSSLL.

This clonotype has a handful of counts. The chain carries TRBV6-6 and TRBJ1-4; D remains unclear. The V gene lost 0 bases and the J gene lost 5 bases, with 7 bases spanning the gap. CDR3 size: 14 residues. The V gene's germline CDR1 is MNHNY and CDR2 SVGAGI (reference sequence). For the CDR3, the DNA is TGTGCCAGCAGTTACTCTCCGGGAAATGAAAAACTGTTTTTT. Encoded protein: CASSYSPGNEKLFF.

This clonotype was picked up a small number of times. The chain has TRBV28 and TRBJ2-7; a weak D match, TRBD1 (6 bases). Germline V gene data show CDR1 as MDHEN and CDR2 as SYDVKM. The CDR3 runs 15 residues. V dropped 6 bases and J dropped 0 bases, with 15 bases sitting between them. CDR3 region: CASRKDRPLSYEQYF. The CDR3 DNA reads TGTGCCAGCAGAAAGGACAGACCCCTCTCCTACGAGCAGTACTTC.

The sample holds many counts of this clonotype. This chain joins TRBV12-5 and TRBJ1-5; the D is unclear. The CDR3 has 11 amino acids. Trimming removed 4 bases from V and 7 bases from J, with 5 bases in between. The V gene's germline CDR1 is LGHNT and CDR2 FRNRAP. The CDR3 loop is CASGSGQPQHF. Here the CDR3 DNA reads TGTGCTAGTGGTTCCGGGCAGCCCCAGCATTTT.

This clonotype has a handful of counts. V and J are TRBV2 and TRBJ2-2, with a weak D call TRBD1 (7 bases). The CDR3 spans 17 residues. Per germline, CDR1 SNHLY and CDR2 FYNNEI. Deletions cut 8 bases from V and 3 bases from J, with 22 bases between. CDR3 bases: TGTGCCAGCTCCGGGGGACCGGGACAGCGATACACCGGGGAGCTGTTTTTT. Its translation is CASSGGPGQRYTGELFF.